The clone carrying this T cell receptor beta chain appeared a few times. From germline, CDR1 is SGHTA and CDR2 FQGNSA. CDR3 length equals 12 residues. Trimming stripped 5 bases from V and 2 bases from J, with 7 bases between. The control group consisted of healthy donors matched for age and sex. FACS was used to enrich TEMRA cells, whereas the CD8+ and CD4+ T cells were obtained by negative isolation. This sample stems from a study of CD8 T cells in Susac syndrome. A quantity of about 0.45 to 1 ug RNA underwent reverse transcription using random hexamers. One entry per CDR3 protein results from TCRdb running MiXCR on the immunoSEQ multiplex PCR reads. The repertoire holds around 62,000 distinct CDR3 sequences, with about 92% as singletons.

The sample consisted of CD8+ T cells from PBMCs. The TCR was taken from a human donor in good health. This chain joins TRBV7-2 and TRBJ2-7; unclear D gene. The CDR3 nucleotides are TGTGCCAGCAGCGCGGCCGCCTACGAGCAGTACTTC. Its translation: CASSAAAYEQYF.